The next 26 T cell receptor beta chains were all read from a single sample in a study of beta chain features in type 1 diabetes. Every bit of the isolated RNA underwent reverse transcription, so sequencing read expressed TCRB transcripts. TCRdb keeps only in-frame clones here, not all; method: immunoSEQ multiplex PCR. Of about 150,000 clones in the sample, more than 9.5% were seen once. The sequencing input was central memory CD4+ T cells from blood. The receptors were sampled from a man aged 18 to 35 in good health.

The CDR3 coding sequence is TGTGCCAGCAGTTTCGACAGGACCTATGGCTACACCTTC. This gives the protein CASSFDRTYGYTF. V gene TRBV6-5 combines with J gene TRBJ1-2; TRBD1 might be the D (6 bases). Trimming removed 4 bases from V and 4 bases from J, with 10 bases in between. The CDR3 sequence is 13 residues long. The germline gives CDR1 MNHEY, CDR2 SVGAGI.

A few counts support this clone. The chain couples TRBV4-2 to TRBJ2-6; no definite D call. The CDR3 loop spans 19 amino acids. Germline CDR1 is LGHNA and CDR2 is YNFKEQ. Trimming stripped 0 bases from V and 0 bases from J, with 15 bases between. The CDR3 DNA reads TGTGCCAGCAGCCAAGATTTTGGTAGCCCTCGCTCTGGGGCCAACGTCCTGACTTTC. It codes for CASSQDFGSPRSGANVLTF.

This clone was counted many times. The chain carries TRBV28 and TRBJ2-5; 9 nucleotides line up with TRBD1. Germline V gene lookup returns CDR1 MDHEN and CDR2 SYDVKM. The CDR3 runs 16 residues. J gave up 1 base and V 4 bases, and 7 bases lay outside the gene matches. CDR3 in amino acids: CASSSSGTGFQETQYF. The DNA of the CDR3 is TGTGCCAGCAGTTCATCCGGGACAGGGTTCCAAGAGACCCAGTACTTC.

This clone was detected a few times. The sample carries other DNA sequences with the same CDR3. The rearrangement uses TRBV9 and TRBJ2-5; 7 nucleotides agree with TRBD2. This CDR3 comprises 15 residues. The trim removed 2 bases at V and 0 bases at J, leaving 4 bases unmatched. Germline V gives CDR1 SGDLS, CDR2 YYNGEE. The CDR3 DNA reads TGTGCCAGCAGCGTTGGAGCGGGAAACCAAGAGACCCAGTACTTC. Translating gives CASSVGAGNQETQYF.

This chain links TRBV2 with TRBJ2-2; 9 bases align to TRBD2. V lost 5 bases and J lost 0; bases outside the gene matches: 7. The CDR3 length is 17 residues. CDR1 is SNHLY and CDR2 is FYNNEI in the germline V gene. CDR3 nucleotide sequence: TGTGCCAGCAGTCCCTTGACTAGCGGAGCGAACACCGGGGAGCTGTTTTTT. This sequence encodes CASSPLTSGANTGELFF.

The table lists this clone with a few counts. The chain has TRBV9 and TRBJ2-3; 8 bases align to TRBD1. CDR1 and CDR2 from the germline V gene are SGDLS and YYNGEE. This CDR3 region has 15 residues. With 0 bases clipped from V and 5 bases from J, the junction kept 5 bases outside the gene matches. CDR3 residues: CASSVAGQARDTQYF. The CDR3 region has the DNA TGTGCCAGCAGCGTAGCGGGACAGGCAAGAGATACGCAGTATTTT.

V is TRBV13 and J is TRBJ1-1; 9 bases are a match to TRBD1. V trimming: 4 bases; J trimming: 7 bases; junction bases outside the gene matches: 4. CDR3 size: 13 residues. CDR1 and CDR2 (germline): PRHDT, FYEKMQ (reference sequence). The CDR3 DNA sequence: TGTGCCAGCAGCTCGGACAGGGGCCTTGAAGCTTTCTTT. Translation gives CASSSDRGLEAFF.

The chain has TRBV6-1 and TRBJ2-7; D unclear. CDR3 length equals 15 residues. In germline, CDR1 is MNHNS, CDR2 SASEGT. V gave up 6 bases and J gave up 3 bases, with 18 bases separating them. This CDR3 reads CASRDFKSWLYEQYF. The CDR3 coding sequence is TGTGCCAGCAGAGACTTCAAGAGCTGGCTCTACGAGCAGTACTTC.

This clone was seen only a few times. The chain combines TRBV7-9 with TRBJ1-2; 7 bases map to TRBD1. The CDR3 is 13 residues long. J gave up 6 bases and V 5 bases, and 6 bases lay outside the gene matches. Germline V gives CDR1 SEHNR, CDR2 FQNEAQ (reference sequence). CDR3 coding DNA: TGTGCCAGCAGCCTTAAACAGGGGAATGGCTACACCTTC. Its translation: CASSLKQGNGYTF.

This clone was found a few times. The DNA for the CDR3 is TGTGCCATCAGTGACCGGGACAATGAGCAGTTCTTC. Protein: CAISDRDNEQFF. J is TRBJ2-1 and V is TRBV10-3; D is ambiguous. Germline CDR1 reads ENHRY; CDR2 reads SYGVKD. The CDR3 runs 12 residues. The V end was cut by 3 bases, the J end by 5 bases, with 5 bases between.

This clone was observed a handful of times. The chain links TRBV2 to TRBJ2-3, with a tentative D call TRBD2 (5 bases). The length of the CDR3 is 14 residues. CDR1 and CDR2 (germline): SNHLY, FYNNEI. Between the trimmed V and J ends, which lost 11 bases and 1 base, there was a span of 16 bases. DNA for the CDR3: TGTGCCTCCGGGGAGACCCGCCGCACAGATACGCAGTATTTT. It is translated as CASGETRRTDTQYF.

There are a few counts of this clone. CDR3: CASSPGTSGSRSSYEQYF. The CDR3 DNA follows: TGTGCCAGCAGTCCCGGGACTAGCGGGAGCCGTAGTTCCTACGAGCAGTACTTC. The chain recombines TRBV27 with TRBJ2-7; 14 bases line up with TRBD2. CDR1 and CDR2 from the germline V gene are MNHEY and SMNVEV (reference sequence). J gave up 1 base and V 5 bases, and 10 bases lay outside the gene matches. The CDR3 is made up of 18 amino acids.

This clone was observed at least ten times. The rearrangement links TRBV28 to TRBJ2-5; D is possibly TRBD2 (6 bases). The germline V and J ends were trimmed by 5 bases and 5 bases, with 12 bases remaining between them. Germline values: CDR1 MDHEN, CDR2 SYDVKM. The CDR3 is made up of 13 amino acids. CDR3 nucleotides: TGTGCCAGCAGTCCTCCTGGGAGGGAGACCCAGTACTTC. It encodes CASSPPGRETQYF.

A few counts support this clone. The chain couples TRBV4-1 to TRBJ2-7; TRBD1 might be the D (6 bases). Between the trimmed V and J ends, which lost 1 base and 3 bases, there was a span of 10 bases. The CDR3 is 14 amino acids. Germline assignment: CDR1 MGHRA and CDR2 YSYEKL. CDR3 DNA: TGCGCCAGCAGCCAAGTGGGACACAACTACGAGCAGTACTTC. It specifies CASSQVGHNYEQYF.

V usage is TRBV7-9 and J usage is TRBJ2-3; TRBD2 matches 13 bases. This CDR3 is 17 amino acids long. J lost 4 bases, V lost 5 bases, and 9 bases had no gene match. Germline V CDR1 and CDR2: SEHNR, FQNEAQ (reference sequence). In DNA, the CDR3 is TGTGCCAGCAGCCCCCGGAGGACTAGCGGGAGCGCAGATACGCAGTATTTT. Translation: CASSPRRTSGSADTQYF.

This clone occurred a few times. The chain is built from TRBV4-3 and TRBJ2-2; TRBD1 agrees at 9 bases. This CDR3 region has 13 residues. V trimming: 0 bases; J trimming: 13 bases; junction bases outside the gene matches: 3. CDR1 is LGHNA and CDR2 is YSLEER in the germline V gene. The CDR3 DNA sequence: TGCGCCAGCAGCCAAGAACCGGGACAGGGGCTGTTTTTT. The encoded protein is CASSQEPGQGLFF.

Here the CDR3 DNA reads TGTGCCAGCAGTTACACGAAGACTTTAACAGATACGCAGTATTTT. Translated: CASSYTKTLTDTQYF. V is TRBV6-6 and J is TRBJ2-3; D uncertain. The V gene lost 2 bases and the J gene lost 3 bases, with 12 bases spanning the gap. This CDR3 is built from 15 residues. Germline CDR1 is MNHNY and CDR2 is SVGAGI (reference sequence).

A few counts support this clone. The CDR3 spells CASSFRLAGIYNEQFF. The CDR3 region has the DNA TGTGCCAGCAGCTTTCGGCTAGCGGGCATATACAATGAGCAGTTCTTC. The genes are TRBV7-9 and TRBJ2-1; 8 bases line up with TRBD2. The length of the CDR3 is 16 residues. Germline CDR1 is SEHNR and CDR2 is FQNEAQ (reference sequence). V lost 3 bases to trimming and J lost 4 bases; unmatched junction nucleotides: 8. The whole variable domain, filled in from reference TRBV7-9 and TRBJ2-1, reads DTGVSQNPRHKITKRGQNVTFRCDPISEHNRLYWYRQTLGQGPEFLTYFQNEAQLEKSRLLSDRFSAERPKGSFSTLEIQRTEQGDSAMYLCASSFRLAGIYNEQFFGPGTRLTVL.

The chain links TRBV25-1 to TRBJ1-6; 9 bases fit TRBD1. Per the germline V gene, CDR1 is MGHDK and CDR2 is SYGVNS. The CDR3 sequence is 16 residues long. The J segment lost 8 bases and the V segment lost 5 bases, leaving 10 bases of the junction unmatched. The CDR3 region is CASSPRDRARDSPLHF. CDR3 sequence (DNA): TGTGCCAGCAGTCCGCGGGACAGGGCTCGGGATTCACCCCTCCACTTT.

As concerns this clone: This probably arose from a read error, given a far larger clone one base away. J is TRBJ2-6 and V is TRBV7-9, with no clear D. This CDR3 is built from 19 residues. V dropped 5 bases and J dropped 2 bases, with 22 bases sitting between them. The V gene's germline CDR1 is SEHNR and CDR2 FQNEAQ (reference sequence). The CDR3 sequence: CASSAAAVAKKAGANVLTF. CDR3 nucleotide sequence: TGTGCCAGCAGCGCCGCAGCTGTGGCGAAAAAGGCTGGGGCCAACGTCCTGACTTTC.

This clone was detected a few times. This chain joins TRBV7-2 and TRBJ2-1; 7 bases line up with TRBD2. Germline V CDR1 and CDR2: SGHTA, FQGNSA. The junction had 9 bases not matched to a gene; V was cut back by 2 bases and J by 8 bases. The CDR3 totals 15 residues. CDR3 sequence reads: CASSLFGRKTDEQFF. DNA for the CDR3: TGTGCCAGCAGCTTATTCGGGAGGAAAACGGATGAGCAGTTCTTC. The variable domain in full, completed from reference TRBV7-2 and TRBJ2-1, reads GAGVSQSPSNKVTEKGKDVELRCDPISGHTALYWYRQSLGQGLEFLIYFQGNSAPDKSGLPSDRFSAERTGGSVSTLTIQRTQQEDSAVYLCASSLFGRKTDEQFFGPGTRLTVL.

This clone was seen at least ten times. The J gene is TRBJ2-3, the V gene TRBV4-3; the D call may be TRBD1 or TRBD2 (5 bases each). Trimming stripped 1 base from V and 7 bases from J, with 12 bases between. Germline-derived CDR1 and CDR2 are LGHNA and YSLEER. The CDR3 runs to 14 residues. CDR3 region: CASSQGLGDHTQYF. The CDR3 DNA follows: TGCGCCAGCAGCCAAGGGCTAGGGGACCATACGCAGTATTTT.

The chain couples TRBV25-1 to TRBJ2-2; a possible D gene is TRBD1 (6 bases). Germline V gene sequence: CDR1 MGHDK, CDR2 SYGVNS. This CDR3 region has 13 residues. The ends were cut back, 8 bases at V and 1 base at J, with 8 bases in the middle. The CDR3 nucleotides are TGTGCCAGCTCGGGACAGAACACCGGGGAGCTGTTTTTT. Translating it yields CASSGQNTGELFF.

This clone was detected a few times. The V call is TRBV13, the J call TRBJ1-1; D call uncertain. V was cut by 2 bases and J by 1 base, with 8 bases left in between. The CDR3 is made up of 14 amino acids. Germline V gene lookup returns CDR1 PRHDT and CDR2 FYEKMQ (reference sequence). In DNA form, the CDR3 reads TGTGCCAGCAGCTTAATGCGAGAGAACACTGAAGCTTTCTTT. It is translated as CASSLMRENTEAFF.

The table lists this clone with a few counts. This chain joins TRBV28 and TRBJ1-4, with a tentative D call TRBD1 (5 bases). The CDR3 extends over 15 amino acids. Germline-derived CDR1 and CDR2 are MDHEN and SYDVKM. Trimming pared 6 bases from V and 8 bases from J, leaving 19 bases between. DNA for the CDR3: TGTGCCAGCAGGCCGCGGGGAAGCAGGGAGGAAAAACTGTTTTTT. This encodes CASRPRGSREEKLFF.

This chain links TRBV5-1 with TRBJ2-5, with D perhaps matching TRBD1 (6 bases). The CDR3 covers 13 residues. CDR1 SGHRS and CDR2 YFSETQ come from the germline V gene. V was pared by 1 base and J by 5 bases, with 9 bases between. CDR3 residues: CASSLTGMETQYF. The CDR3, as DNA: TGCGCCAGCAGCTTGACAGGGATGGAGACCCAGTACTTC.